One T cell receptor beta chain is described in this entry. V lost 1 base and J lost 7, with 10 bases in between. Germline CDR1 LNHDA, CDR2 SQIVND (reference sequence). CDR3 length: 13 residues. The data derive from a study of blood T cell repertoires in COVID-19. Overall study: Material from acute and convalescent COVID-19 was sourced from the United States, Italy and Spain. T cells, B-cell-depleted T cells, or PBMCs supplied cDNA or gDNA.

Authors' processing steps: Reference gene primers were amplified, and this amplification served to estimate nucleated cell counts. Here immunoSEQ multiplex PCR was the method, and the copy in TCRdb shows in-frame clones only, minus some. D and trimming come from the DNA, and the V and J calls and clone size come from that table. The repertoire has about 200,000 clones, around 80% of them found once; the top ten carry approximately 12%. The source material was peripheral blood. The source is a woman in her 40s with acute or convalescent COVID-19. This chain connects TRBV19 to TRBJ1-2; D is undetermined. The CDR3 loop reads CASSIARQVGYTF. Written as DNA, the CDR3 is TGTGCCAGTAGTATAGCCCGGCAGGTTGGCTACACCTTC. The complete variable domain, with remaining parts taken from reference TRBV19 and TRBJ1-2, reads DGGITQSPKYLFRKEGQNVTLSCEQNLNHDAMYWYRQDPGQGLRLIYYSQIVNDFQKGDIAEGYSVSREKKESFPLTVTSAQKNPTAFYLCASSIARQVGYTFGSGTRLTVV.